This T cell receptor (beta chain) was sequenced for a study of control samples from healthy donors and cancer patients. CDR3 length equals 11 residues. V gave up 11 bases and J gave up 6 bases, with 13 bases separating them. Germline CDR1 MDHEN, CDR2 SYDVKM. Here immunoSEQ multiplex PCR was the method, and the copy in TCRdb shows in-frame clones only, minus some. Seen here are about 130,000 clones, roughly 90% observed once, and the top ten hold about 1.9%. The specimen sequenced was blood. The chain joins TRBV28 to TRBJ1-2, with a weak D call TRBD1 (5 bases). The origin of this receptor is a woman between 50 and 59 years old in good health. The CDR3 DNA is TGTGCCGCGAGGCAGGGCGATGGCTACACCTTC. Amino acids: CAARQGDGYTF.